This is a list of T cell receptor beta chains from one sample in a study of blood T cell repertoires in COVID-19. Only in-frame clones appear in the TCRdb table, and some are missing; sequencing was by immunoSEQ multiplex PCR. Among about 230,000 clones listed, about 82% were seen once. Sequencing input: peripheral blood. These receptors all stem from a man aged 50 or older with COVID-19, enrolled during active disease. Each CDR3 is given with its conserved first and last residue. The order of the fields is CDR3 DNA, CDR3 protein, V gene, J gene, clone size, D gene. The D gene is left open where the match is weak. Some rows have no size entry. The others give once, few or many, or a class for an expanded clone.

CDR3 DNA: TGCAGCGGCTGGACAGGGTCCCCCAACACCATATATTTT
CDR3 protein: CSGWTGSPNTIYF
V gene: TRBV29-1
J gene: TRBJ1-3
clone size: NA
D gene: TRBD1

CDR3 DNA: TGTGCCAGCAGTTTAGGTGGCAACTACAATGAGCAGTTCTTC
CDR3 protein: CASSLGGNYNEQFF
V gene: TRBV7-2
J gene: TRBJ2-1
clone size: NA
D gene: NA

CDR3 DNA: TGTGCCAGCTCACCTAGCGGGGGCTCCTGGGGGGAGCAGTTCTTC
CDR3 protein: CASSPSGGSWGEQFF
V gene: TRBV18
J gene: TRBJ2-1
clone size: once
D gene: TRBD2

CDR3 DNA: TGTGCCAGCAGTTCCCAGACAGGGGGAACTAATGAAAAACTGTTTTTT
CDR3 protein: CASSSQTGGTNEKLFF
V gene: TRBV6-5
J gene: TRBJ1-4
clone size: once
D gene: TRBD1

CDR3 DNA: TGTGCCAGCGTGGCTGGGGGGGGACACCGTCTGAATACGCAGTATTTT
CDR3 protein: CASVAGGGHRLNTQYF
V gene: TRBV7-8
J gene: TRBJ2-3
clone size: NA
D gene: NA

CDR3 DNA: TGTGCCAGCAGGACGGGGAGCGCCGCCGGAGGGTCCTACGAGCAGTACTTC
CDR3 protein: CASRTGSAAGGSYEQYF
V gene: TRBV2
J gene: TRBJ2-7
clone size: NA
D gene: NA

CDR3 DNA: TGTGCCAGCAGCTTAGCTCTAGCGGGGGGCCAGGGTGAGCAGTTCTTC
CDR3 protein: CASSLALAGGQGEQFF
V gene: TRBV7-8
J gene: TRBJ2-1
clone size: NA
D gene: TRBD2

CDR3 DNA: TGTGCCAGCGCTACCCCCAACCGAAAGTATTTT
CDR3 protein: CASATPNRKYF
V gene: TRBV6-5
J gene: TRBJ2-3
clone size: NA
D gene: NA

CDR3 DNA: TGCGCCAGCAGCTTCCCTCCCTCCGGGGAGCTGTTTTTT
CDR3 protein: CASSFPPSGELFF
V gene: TRBV5-1
J gene: TRBJ2-2
clone size: NA
D gene: NA

CDR3 DNA: TGTGCCAGCAGCCGAGAGAGCAATCAGCCCCAGCATTTT
CDR3 protein: CASSRESNQPQHF
V gene: TRBV7-9
J gene: TRBJ1-5
clone size: NA
D gene: NA

CDR3 DNA: TGTGCCAGCAGCTCGGGAAAAGGAACTGAAGCTTTCTTT
CDR3 protein: CASSSGKGTEAFF
V gene: TRBV5-4
J gene: TRBJ1-1
clone size: NA
D gene: NA

CDR3 DNA: TGTGCCAGCTCACCGGACACCAATCAGCCCCAGCATTTT
CDR3 protein: CASSPDTNQPQHF
V gene: TRBV18
J gene: TRBJ1-5
clone size: NA
D gene: NA

CDR3 DNA: TGTGCCAGCAGCTTAGGGTCAGGAGGGTCAAGGGGCAATGAGCAGTTCTTC
CDR3 protein: CASSLGSGGSRGNEQFF
V gene: TRBV11-2
J gene: TRBJ2-1
clone size: NA
D gene: NA

CDR3 DNA: TGTGCCAGCAGCGGAAGACAGGGGTCCTACGAGCAGTACTTC
CDR3 protein: CASSGRQGSYEQYF
V gene: TRBV9
J gene: TRBJ2-7
clone size: NA
D gene: TRBD1

CDR3 DNA: TGTGCCAGCAGCCTAGACAGGGTGGGGTACTTC
CDR3 protein: CASSLDRVGYF
V gene: TRBV6-7
J gene: TRBJ2-7
clone size: NA
D gene: TRBD1

CDR3 DNA: TGTGCCAGCTCCCAGGGGGTTAGGGGTGAAAAACTGTTTTTT
CDR3 protein: CASSQGVRGEKLFF
V gene: TRBV28
J gene: TRBJ1-4
clone size: once
D gene: TRBD1

CDR3 DNA: TGTGCCAGCTCACCCTATAGCGGGGGGCAAGAGACCCAGTACTTC
CDR3 protein: CASSPYSGGQETQYF
V gene: TRBV18
J gene: TRBJ2-5
clone size: few
D gene: TRBD2

CDR3 DNA: TGTGCCAGCAGTGAAAGGCGGGGGGGCCAAGTTGAGCAGTTCTTC
CDR3 protein: CASSERRGGQVEQFF
V gene: TRBV2
J gene: TRBJ2-1
clone size: NA
D gene: TRBD2

CDR3 DNA: TGTGCCAGCAGGGCCGACAGGGTTCGCAATCAGCCCCAGCATTTT
CDR3 protein: CASRADRVRNQPQHF
V gene: TRBV5-8
J gene: TRBJ1-5
clone size: NA
D gene: TRBD1

CDR3 DNA: TGTGCCTGGAGTCTACCCGGCAGGGTATCTGGAAACACCATATATTTT
CDR3 protein: CAWSLPGRVSGNTIYF
V gene: TRBV30
J gene: TRBJ1-3
clone size: NA
D gene: NA

CDR3 DNA: TGTGCCAGCAGCGTAGGGTCTAGCGGGGATTACACCGGGGAGCTGTTTTTT
CDR3 protein: CASSVGSSGDYTGELFF
V gene: TRBV9
J gene: TRBJ2-2
clone size: NA
D gene: TRBD2

CDR3 DNA: TGTGCCAGCAAACTTCGAGGGATTAGCTCCTACGAGCAGTACTTC
CDR3 protein: CASKLRGISSYEQYF
V gene: TRBV2
J gene: TRBJ2-7
clone size: NA
D gene: NA

CDR3 DNA: TGTGCCTGGAGTAAGGGGACAGTTGAAAAACTGTTTTTT
CDR3 protein: CAWSKGTVEKLFF
V gene: TRBV30
J gene: TRBJ1-4
clone size: NA
D gene: TRBD1

CDR3 DNA: TGTGCCAGCAGCCAAGCGGTCGGGATCCGTTTACATAATTCACCCCTCCACTTT
CDR3 protein: CASSQAVGIRLHNSPLHF
V gene: TRBV14
J gene: TRBJ1-6
clone size: NA
D gene: NA

CDR3 DNA: TGTGCCAGCAGGAGACTAGCGGGGAGAGAGCAGTTCTTC
CDR3 protein: CASRRLAGREQFF
V gene: TRBV12-3/TRBV12-4
J gene: TRBJ2-1
clone size: NA
D gene: TRBD2

CDR3 DNA: TGTGCCAGCAGCGCGGACAGCAACACTGAAGCTTTCTTT
CDR3 protein: CASSADSNTEAFF
V gene: TRBV3-1/TRBV3-2
J gene: TRBJ1-1
clone size: NA
D gene: NA

CDR3 DNA: TGCGCCAGCAGCTTGGTCTTGACGGCTAGCGGGGACTACGAGCAGTACTTC
CDR3 protein: CASSLVLTASGDYEQYF
V gene: TRBV5-1
J gene: TRBJ2-7
clone size: NA
D gene: TRBD2

CDR3 DNA: TGCGCCAGCAGCCACCCCCAGGGCAATCAGCCCCAGCATTTT
CDR3 protein: CASSHPQGNQPQHF
V gene: TRBV4-3
J gene: TRBJ1-5
clone size: NA
D gene: NA

CDR3 DNA: TGTGCCAGCAGCTTAACTAGCGGGGGGGCTGGGTATACGCAGTATTTT
CDR3 protein: CASSLTSGGAGYTQYF
V gene: TRBV5-5
J gene: TRBJ2-3
clone size: NA
D gene: TRBD2

CDR3 DNA: TGTGCCAGCAGTCCGCGGGACGGGTACTACGAGCAGTACTTC
CDR3 protein: CASSPRDGYYEQYF
V gene: TRBV27
J gene: TRBJ2-7
clone size: NA
D gene: NA

CDR3 DNA: TGCGCCAGCAGCCAACTAGCGGGGGAAGGGGAGCTGTTTTTT
CDR3 protein: CASSQLAGEGELFF
V gene: TRBV5-1
J gene: TRBJ2-2
clone size: NA
D gene: TRBD2

CDR3 DNA: TGCGCCAGCAGACAGGGGGCCGGACAGGGGGCGTCCTACGAGCAGTACTTC
CDR3 protein: CASRQGAGQGASYEQYF
V gene: TRBV5-1
J gene: TRBJ2-7
clone size: NA
D gene: TRBD1

CDR3 DNA: TGCGCCAGCAGCCAAGAGTCCAGCGGGGGGGCGGATACGCAGTATTTT
CDR3 protein: CASSQESSGGADTQYF
V gene: TRBV4-1
J gene: TRBJ2-3
clone size: NA
D gene: TRBD2